This T cell receptor beta chain was captured in a study of identical twins. A remark on this clonotype: Its antigen is unknown.

Germline CDR1 is SGHDN and CDR2 is FVKESK. The CDR3 totals 14 residues. Trimming took 4 bases from V and 11 from J; bases not matched to a gene: 11. One entry per CDR3 protein, called by TCRdb with MiXCR from the 5' RACE reads. The table records 1.5 million to 2 million distinct CDR3 sequences, less than 40% of them present only once. Study-level findings and limits: Rather than following the same donors, the conclusions depended on cross-sectional statistical analysis.

The sequenced sample consisted of cord blood. The V call is TRBV14, the J call TRBJ2-5, with 9 bases lining up with TRBD2. The source is a newborn girl in good health. The CDR3 coding sequence is TGTGCCAGCAGCCGTAGCGGGAGAGGGGATGAGCAGTACTTC. Translated: CASSRSGRGDEQYF.